The source of this TCR beta chain is a study of blood T cell repertoires in COVID-19. Whole-study context: Some COVID-19 samples were acute and others convalescent; all came from the United States, Italy and Spain.

Trimming stripped 4 bases from V and 0 bases from J, with 22 bases between. The CDR3 loop spans 17 amino acids. CDR1 is SQVTM and CDR2 is ANQGSEA in the germline V gene. Per the study methods: Using reference gene primer amplification, nucleated cell counts were estimated. The protocol was immunoSEQ multiplex PCR, while the TCRdb copy is restricted to in-frame clones and leaves out a portion. The V and J calls and clone size are taken from that table; D and trimming were inferred from the DNA. The sample contains 60,000 to 85,000 clones, approximately 80% of which appear only once. The rearrangement joins TRBV29-1 to TRBJ2-7, with TRBD1 as a possible D gene (5 bases). The sequence derives from an older woman with acute or convalescent COVID-19. Sample: peripheral blood. This CDR3 reads CSVVFPLSTETSYEQYF. The DNA for the CDR3 is TGCAGCGTTGTTTTCCCCCTCTCGACAGAGACCTCCTACGAGCAGTACTTC.